This TCR beta chain was retrieved from a study of cytomegalovirus exposure and HLA in healthy donors. The length of the CDR3 is 15 residues. V was pared by 8 bases and J by 0 bases, with 15 bases between. Looked up from germline, CDR1 is SGHAT and CDR2 is FQNNGV. Primers: 60 Vbeta forward and 13 Jbeta reverse. The data were produced by immunoSEQ multiplex PCR, yet TCRdb's version contains in-frame clones alone and is incomplete. The sample contains 150,000 to 200,000 clones, roughly 79% of which appear only once. The receptor was derived from a woman aged 30 to 39 in good health and CMV-seropositive. The sample was PBMCs. This chain joins TRBV11-2 and TRBJ2-3; D call uncertain. The CDR3 spells CASSFAMVSTDTQYF. In DNA form, the CDR3 reads TGTGCCAGCTCGTTCGCTATGGTTAGCACAGATACGCAGTATTTT.